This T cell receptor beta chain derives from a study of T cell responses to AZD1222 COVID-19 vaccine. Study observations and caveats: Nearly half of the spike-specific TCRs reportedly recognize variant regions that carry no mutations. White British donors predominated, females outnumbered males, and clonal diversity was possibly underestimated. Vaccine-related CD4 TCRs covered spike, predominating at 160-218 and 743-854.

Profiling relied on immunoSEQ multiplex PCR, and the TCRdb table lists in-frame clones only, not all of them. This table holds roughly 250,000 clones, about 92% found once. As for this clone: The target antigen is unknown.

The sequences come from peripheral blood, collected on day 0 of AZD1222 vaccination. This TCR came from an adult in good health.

The CDR3 reads CASSQALGATHSPLHF. CDR3 DNA sequence: TGCGCCAGCAGCCAAGCCTTAGGGGCGACCCATTCACCCCTCCACTTT. The chain links TRBV4-1 to TRBJ1-6; the D gene is possibly TRBD1 (5 bases). The CDR3 spans 16 residues. The germline gives CDR1 MGHRA, CDR2 YSYEKL. Trimming left V 1 base short and J 8 bases short, with 15 bases between.